A selection of T cell receptor beta chains follows, all from one sample in a study of T cell changes during pregnancy in multiple sclerosis. The assay was immunoSEQ multiplex PCR, and TCRdb's table has in-frame clones only and misses some. The sample contains roughly 84,000 clones, around 93% of which appear only once. The sequenced sample was peripheral blood, obtained in the third trimester of pregnancy. The receptor set was obtained from a female donor in good health, enrolled as a control in a pregnancy study. The CDR3 runs from the conserved cysteine through the conserved F or W. A D gene is named only where the DNA matches it firmly. For some rows the clone size is stated as once, few or many, or as a class when expanded; others skip it.

j_call clone_size v_call d_call cdr3_nt cdr3_aa
TRBJ1-5 once TRBV19 TRBD1 TGTGCCAGTAGCCATGACAGGGGCGGTCAGCCCCAGCATTTT CASSHDRGGQPQHF
TRBJ2-7 - TRBV6-5 - TGTGCCAGCAGTTACTCGTGGGAGACTCCTTACGAGCAGTACTTC CASSYSWETPYEQYF
TRBJ2-1 - TRBV6-5 - TGTGCCAGCAGTAGGCCAACCCTGGGGGGTGAGCAGTTCTTC CASSRPTLGGEQFF
TRBJ2-5 - TRBV2 TRBD2 TGTGCCAGCTGGACTAGCGGGGCACAAGAGACCCAGTACTTC CASWTSGAQETQYF
TRBJ1-1 - TRBV27 - TGTGCCAGCCGCCGGGCGGCGGCGGGTAACACTGAAGCTTTCTTT CASRRAAAGNTEAFF
TRBJ2-2 - TRBV4-1 - TGCGCCAGCAGCCAAGATCGGTATAACACCGGGGAGCTGTTTTTT CASSQDRYNTGELFF
TRBJ2-7 - TRBV4-1 TRBD1 TGCGCCAGCAGCCCCAGTCTTGGGACAGGTGTGGGCGAGCAGTACTTC CASSPSLGTGVGEQYF
TRBJ2-2 medium-sized TRBV7-8 TRBD2 TGTGCCAGCAGCCATTTAAGCGGGACCTTACCCGGGGAGCTGTTTTTT CASSHLSGTLPGELFF
TRBJ2-1 - TRBV13 TRBD2 TGTGCCAGCAGCCCTCGGGCGGGAGCCAGGAATGAGCAGTTCTTC CASSPRAGARNEQFF
TRBJ2-1 - TRBV19 TRBD1 TGTGCCAGTAGGCGGACAGGGGGAGGCAATGAGCAGTTCTTC CASRRTGGGNEQFF
TRBJ2-1 - TRBV27 - TGTGCCAGCAGCCCCACCCCCCGGGGAACCAACAATGAGCAGTTCTTC CASSPTPRGTNNEQFF
TRBJ2-1 few TRBV7-9 - TGTGCCAGCAGCTCCACTAAATCCTCCTACAATGAGCAGTTCTTC CASSSTKSSYNEQFF
TRBJ2-1 - TRBV6-5 - TGTGCCAGCAGTTACGCGATAGCGAACTACAATGAGCAGTTCTTC CASSYAIANYNEQFF
TRBJ2-3 - TRBV5-1 - TGCGCCAGCAGCTTGGGCGGCGCGGGGCGAGATACGCAGTATTTT CASSLGGAGRDTQYF
TRBJ1-4 once TRBV7-2 - TGTGCCAGCAGCAACCCCGGGACTAATGAAAAACTGTTTTTT CASSNPGTNEKLFF
TRBJ2-5 - TRBV7-9 - TGTGCCAGCAGTCGATTTGGGACTGCCACCCAAAAGACCCAGTACTTC CASSRFGTATQKTQYF
TRBJ2-5 - TRBV28 - TGTGCCAGCACCGAAACGATAGATCAAGAGACCCAGTACTTC CASTETIDQETQYF
TRBJ2-7 - TRBV18 - TGTGCCAGCTCATTACAGGGACAATTGGCCTACGAGCAGTACTTC CASSLQGQLAYEQYF
TRBJ2-7 - TRBV21-1 - TGTGCCAGCAGCTTACGGGACATGGCTCATGGGATCTACGAGCAGTACTTC CASSLRDMAHGIYEQYF
TRBJ2-3 - TRBV5-1 TRBD2 TGCGCCAGCAGCCCAGATGAAGCGGGAGGGCCACTAACGGATACGCAGTATTTT CASSPDEAGGPLTDTQYF
TRBJ1-5 - TRBV28 - TGTGCCAGCAGCCGAGGAGAGATCAATCAGCCCCAGCATTTT CASSRGEINQPQHF
TRBJ2-3 once TRBV11-2 TRBD1 TGTGCCAGCAGCCTCGGGACAGGTCGCACAGATACGCAGTATTTT CASSLGTGRTDTQYF
TRBJ2-1 - TRBV6-5 - TGTGCCAGCAGTCCTGAGCGGTTCTACAATGAGCAGTTCTTC CASSPERFYNEQFF
TRBJ1-2 - TRBV6-5 - TGTGCCAGCTTGTATCGCTACACCTTC CASLYRYTF
TRBJ2-7 once TRBV20-1 - TGCAGTGGTATTAGCGGCTACGAGCAGTACTTC CSGISGYEQYF
TRBJ2-4 once TRBV7-2 TRBD2 TGTGCCAGCAGCTTAACCGGGGGGGCAGCCCTAGCCAAAAACATTCAGTACTTC CASSLTGGAALAKNIQYF
TRBJ1-5 - TRBV6-1 - TGTGCCAGCAATGAGAGGGTCCATCAGCCCCAGCATTTT CASNERVHQPQHF
TRBJ2-2 - TRBV10-1 TRBD1 TGCGCCAGCCAAGGACAGGGGAACACCGGGGAGCTGTTTTTT CASQGQGNTGELFF
TRBJ1-1 - TRBV7-6 - TGTGCCAGCAGCCCACCGGGGGGGAACACTGAAGCTTTCTTT CASSPPGGNTEAFF
TRBJ1-5 - TRBV9 TRBD1 TGTGCCAGCAGCAGGGACAGGGGGAGCAATCAGCCCCAGCATTTT CASSRDRGSNQPQHF
TRBJ2-1 - TRBV4-2 TRBD2 TGTGCCAGCGCCCCGAGGACTAGCGGGACCGTTGAGCAGTTCTTC CASAPRTSGTVEQFF
TRBJ2-3 - TRBV18 TRBD2 TGTGCCAGCTCACCACCGGGACTAGCGAGCACAGATACGCAGTATTTT CASSPPGLASTDTQYF
TRBJ1-1 - TRBV28 - TGTGCCAGCACAGGGAACACTGAAGCTTTCTTT CASTGNTEAFF
TRBJ2-7 - TRBV27 - TGTGCCAGCAGTCGAGGGATCTCCTACGAGCAGTACTTC CASSRGISYEQYF
TRBJ2-2 - TRBV5-1 TRBD1 TGCGCCAGCAGCTTGGCGGGACAGGGGGTCAGCACCGGGGAGCTGTTTTTT CASSLAGQGVSTGELFF
TRBJ2-7 - TRBV4-1 - TGCGCCAGCAGCCAAGCCCCAGGGGGGATGGGGTACGAGCAGTACTTC CASSQAPGGMGYEQYF
TRBJ1-2 - TRBV6-6 - TGTGCCAGCAGCTACTTGACAGGCTATGGCTACACCTTC CASSYLTGYGYTF
TRBJ2-1 - TRBV30 - TGTGCCTGGAGCAGGGTAAACTCCTACAATGAGCAGTTCTTC CAWSRVNSYNEQFF
TRBJ2-1 - TRBV2 - TGTGCCAGCAGTGATCAGGTGAGCTCCTACAATGAGCAGTTCTTC CASSDQVSSYNEQFF
TRBJ2-7 - TRBV28 TRBD2 TGTGCCAGCAGTGTAGCGGGGTTCTACGAGCAGTACTTC CASSVAGFYEQYF
TRBJ2-1 - TRBV9 TRBD1 TGTGCCAGCAGCGTAGGGTCAGGGGGAGAGCAGTTCTTC CASSVGSGGEQFF
TRBJ1-1 few TRBV28 TRBD1 TGTGCCAGCATATCCGGGACAGGGTTCGGCACTGAAGCTTTCTTT CASISGTGFGTEAFF
TRBJ1-5 - TRBV28 - TGTGCCAGCAGTCCTTTGCGGCAGCCCCAGCATTTT CASSPLRQPQHF
TRBJ2-7 - TRBV28 TRBD1 TGTGCCAGCGTTCCACCGGGACAGACCTACGAGCAGTACTTC CASVPPGQTYEQYF
TRBJ1-3 - TRBV4-1 TRBD1 TGCGCCAGCAGCCCCCCAGGGGGTGTAAACACCATATATTTT CASSPPGGVNTIYF
TRBJ2-7 - TRBV6-5 - TGTGCCAGCAGTTACAGGGATCGTAGGGGATACGAGCAGTACTTC CASSYRDRRGYEQYF
TRBJ1-1 - TRBV30 - TGTGCCTGGACTTCCCCCGGTCGGGCTGAAGCTTTCTTT CAWTSPGRAEAFF
TRBJ2-3 - TRBV6-5 - TGTGCCAGCAGTTATTATTCACTCCCAGATACGCAGTATTTT CASSYYSLPDTQYF
TRBJ1-3 - TRBV10-3 - TGTGCCATCAGTGAGGGTAGAAGCGGAAACACCATATATTTT CAISEGRSGNTIYF
TRBJ2-7 - TRBV9 TRBD2 TGTGCCAGCAGCAGGGGACTAGCGGGAGAAAATGAGCAGTACTTC CASSRGLAGENEQYF